This T cell receptor (beta chain) derives from a study of T-cell reconstitution after alpha-beta-depleted transplantation in children. Notes on the study in general: In patients about two months after transplant, alpha-beta T cells reportedly arose from several hundred expanded graft clones. Surviving thymic progenitors and recipient T cells were the source of high TCRbeta diversity at day 60 in some patients.

Germline lookup yields CDR1 SGHVS and CDR2 FNYEAQ. V shed 1 base and J shed 4 bases, with 14 bases lying between them. This CDR3 spans 16 amino acids. This clonotype has only a few counts. Its antigen is still unknown. Preparation of the TCRbeta library involved a method that used unique molecular identifiers. A single record per CDR3 protein comes from TCRdb applying MiXCR to the PCR reads. The table has approximately 400,000 distinct CDR3 sequences, about 17% seen once. This clonotype was sampled from a boy in the first two years of life who had a stem cell transplant for Wiskott-Aldrich syndrome, so the T cells may come from the graft donor. The sequenced sample was PBMCs, mostly from graft donor cells, obtained 360 days after TCRalphabeta/CD19-depleted stem cell transplant. This chain joins TRBV7-6 and TRBJ2-1; a weak D match, TRBD2 (5 bases). The CDR3 sequence is CASSLVSGKGYNEQFF. CDR3 nucleotide sequence: TGTGCCAGCAGCTTAGTATCGGGAAAGGGATACAATGAGCAGTTCTTC.